Following are 14 T cell receptor beta chains from one sample sequenced in a study of shared clonotypes between healthy human individuals. Generated by immunoSEQ multiplex PCR, the TCRdb table keeps only in-frame clones and is missing some. The table lists around 2.5 million clones, more than 85% of them singletons. The sample comprised naive CD4+ T cells from PBMCs. The subset was: CD45RA+ positively selected. The source is a man between 18 and 29 years old in good health. Some clones in this sample may be carry-over from other donors' samples.

The table lists this clone with a count of one. The rearrangement uses TRBV28 and TRBJ1-1; a weak D match, TRBD1 (5 bases). The CDR3 totals 14 residues. Trimming pared 2 bases from V and 1 base from J, leaving 8 bases between. Looked up from germline, CDR1 is MDHEN and CDR2 is SYDVKM. The DNA of the CDR3 is TGTGCCAGCAGTTTAGGGGCACCGAACACTGAAGCTTTCTTT. Its protein product is CASSLGAPNTEAFF. Filled out from reference TRBV28 and TRBJ1-1, the complete variable domain reads DVKVTQSSRYLVKRTGEKVFLECVQDMDHENMFWYRQDPGLGLRLIYFSYDVKMKEKGDIPEGYSVSREKKERFSLILESASTNQTSMYLCASSLGAPNTEAFFGQGTRLTVV.

The gene calls are TRBV29-1 and TRBJ2-1; the D is unclear. The CDR3 is 13 amino acids. The V gene's germline CDR1 is SQVTM and CDR2 ANQGSEA. The V gene lost 7 bases and the J gene lost 6 bases, with 16 bases spanning the gap. Here the CDR3 reads CSAAPSATNEQFF. For the CDR3, the DNA is TGCAGCGCCGCCCCCTCAGCGACCAATGAGCAGTTCTTC.

Worth noting for this clone: Other DNA variants within this sample encode the same CDR3. The V and J genes are TRBV9 and TRBJ2-1, with 7 bases fitting TRBD1. Germline assignment: CDR1 SGDLS and CDR2 YYNGEE. V shed 0 bases, J shed 4 bases, and the junction held 4 bases outside the gene matches. The CDR3 sequence is 15 residues long. The CDR3 is CASSVGTGSYNEQFF. Written as DNA, the CDR3 is TGTGCCAGCAGCGTAGGGACAGGTTCTTACAATGAGCAGTTCTTC.

The chain combines TRBV28 with TRBJ1-1; 7 bases fit TRBD1. Trimming took 7 bases from V and 0 from J; bases not matched to a gene: 8. The CDR3 consists of 15 residues. Germline loops: CDR1 MDHEN, CDR2 SYDVKM. DNA of the CDR3: TGTGCCAGCACCAGGGGGGGAAATATGAACACTGAAGCTTTCTTT. It translates to CASTRGGNMNTEAFF.

The CDR3 nucleotides are TGTGCCAGTAGTGGAAGGGAGGGCAATCAGCCCCAGCATTTT. Its translation is CASSGREGNQPQHF. The V gene is TRBV19, the J gene TRBJ1-5; D ambiguous. The CDR3 consists of 14 residues. Germline-derived CDR1 and CDR2 are LNHDA and SQIVND (reference sequence). Deletions cut 5 bases from V and 2 bases from J, with 10 bases between. The variable domain in full, with the rest retrieved from reference TRBV19 and TRBJ1-5, is DGGITQSPKYLFRKEGQNVTLSCEQNLNHDAMYWYRQDPGQGLRLIYYSQIVNDFQKGDIAEGYSVSREKKESFPLTVTSAQKNPTAFYLCASSGREGNQPQHFGDGTRLSIL.

This clone was seen just once. In DNA form, the CDR3 reads TGTGCCAGCAGGCCAAATCTTGGATTGGGCACCGGGGAGCTGTTTTTT. Residues: CASRPNLGLGTGELFF. The V gene is TRBV28, the J gene TRBJ2-2; D is unclear. The CDR3 consists of 16 residues. Germline V CDR1 and CDR2: MDHEN, SYDVKM. Deletions cut 6 bases from V and 4 bases from J, with 18 bases between.

Comment on this clone: Other DNA sequences in the sample encode the same CDR3. The V gene is TRBV29-1, the J gene TRBJ2-1; D is uncertain. Per the germline V gene, CDR1 is SQVTM and CDR2 is ANQGSEA. The CDR3 has 11 amino acids. With 3 bases removed from V and 7 bases from J, the gap between germline ends came to 7 bases. As DNA, the CDR3 is TGCAGCGTTGATCCCGAGAATGAGCAGTTCTTC. Encoded protein: CSVDPENEQFF.

The chain uses TRBV6-6 and TRBJ2-1, with 8 bases identical to TRBD2. The trim removed 5 bases at V and 8 bases at J, leaving 11 bases unmatched. The CDR3 totals 15 residues. CDR1 MNHNY and CDR2 SVGAGI come from the germline V gene (reference sequence). The CDR3 sequence is CASSPAGTSLDEQFF. CDR3 nucleotide sequence: TGTGCCAGCAGTCCCGCCGGGACTAGTTTGGATGAGCAGTTCTTC.

The chain joins TRBV4-2 to TRBJ2-2; 14 bases line up with TRBD2. The CDR3 is made up of 17 amino acids. The V gene's germline CDR1 is LGHNA and CDR2 YNFKEQ. Trimming took 4 bases from V and 8 from J; bases not matched to a gene: 9. Written as DNA, the CDR3 is TGTGCCAGCAGCCCAGAAACCGGGACTAGCGGGAGTGGGGAGCTGTTTTTT. This codes for CASSPETGTSGSGELFF.

The CDR3 reads CASGTGGWGGSRYEQYF. For the CDR3, the DNA is TGTGCCAGCGGGACAGGGGGTTGGGGGGGCTCGCGCTACGAGCAGTACTTC. The chain recombines TRBV27 with TRBJ2-7; TRBD1 matches at 11 bases. Trimming cost V 8 bases and J 3 bases; bases outside gene matches: 15. The CDR3 runs 17 residues. The germline gives CDR1 MNHEY, CDR2 SMNVEV (reference sequence).

The rearrangement joins TRBV5-1 to TRBJ2-7, with unresolved D. With 0 bases removed from V and 5 bases from J, the gap between germline ends came to 12 bases. The CDR3 is 14 residues long. CDR1 and CDR2 (germline): SGHRS, YFSETQ. DNA of the CDR3: TGCGCCAGCAGCTTGGCCGGGTTCGACAACGAGCAGTACTTC. Amino acid sequence: CASSLAGFDNEQYF.

The chain employs TRBV5-4 and TRBJ1-2; 9 nucleotides align to TRBD1. Germline values: CDR1 SGHNT, CDR2 YYREEE (reference sequence). The CDR3 length is 14 residues. The trim removed 4 bases at V and 3 bases at J, leaving 4 bases unmatched. The CDR3 loop is CASSLDRGDYGYTF. CDR3 DNA sequence: TGTGCCAGCAGCCTGGACAGGGGAGACTATGGCTACACCTTC. The whole variable domain, filled in from reference TRBV5-4 and TRBJ1-2, reads ETGVTQSPTHLIKTRGQQVTLRCSSQSGHNTVSWYQQALGQGPQFIFQYYREEENGRGNFPPRFSGLQFPNYSSELNVNALELDDSALYLCASSLDRGDYGYTFGSGTRLTVV.

CDR3 in DNA: TGTGCCAGCAGCCAAGCCACGAAGTGGGGTAGAAATGGCTACACCTTC. As protein: CASSQATKWGRNGYTF. This chain joins TRBV14 and TRBJ1-2; D unresolved. Germline CDR1 reads SGHDN; CDR2 reads FVKESK. V lost 1 base, J lost 6 bases, and 18 bases lay in between. The CDR3 loop spans 16 amino acids.

This chain uses TRBV19 with TRBJ1-5; D is possibly TRBD1 (6 bases). CDR3 length: 15 residues. Germline V gene sequence: CDR1 LNHDA, CDR2 SQIVND (reference sequence). The V end lost 1 base, the J end lost 10 bases, and 17 bases lay between the germline ends. The CDR3 reads CASSIGGTPLLPQHF. CDR3 DNA sequence: TGTGCCAGTAGTATAGGGGGGACACCGCTTCTACCCCAGCATTTT.